The 20 T cell receptor beta chains in this list originate from one sample, sequenced in a study of Graves' ophthalmopathy and Graves' hyperthyroidism (dated by TCRdb to between 2018 and 2020). The instrument given in TCRdb is Illumina HiSeq 2000. For repertoire sequencing, the TCR beta CDR3 regions were amplified from RNA transcripts. HTBI primers and the Qiagen OneStep RT-PCR kit were used in a first-round RT-PCR, which was followed by a second-round multiplex PCR, size selection and purification. TCRdb trimmed public reads at Q25 via fastp, called clones via MiXCR and kept in-frame beta chains. Under each unique CDR3 protein, matching rows form one entry showing the most common genes and DNA. A total of 660,000 or so distinct CDR3 sequences appear in this sample, 35% to 45% of them only once. Jointly, the top ten make up over 2.5% of the sample. Sequencing input: peripheral blood. These receptors all stem from an adult man with Graves' ophthalmopathy.

Regarding this clonotype: Compared with germline, one end of the junction differs, possibly owing to a read error. The J gene is TRBJ1-2, the V gene TRBV9; no firm D call. Germline-derived CDR1 and CDR2 are SGDLS and YYNGEE. CDR3 length: 15 amino acids. CDR3: CASSQDNGPPAGYTF. The CDR3 DNA reads as TGCGCCAGCAGCCAAGATAATGGGCCCCCGGCTGGCTACACCTTC.

Many counts were recorded for this clonotype. The V call is TRBV29-1, the J call TRBJ2-7; D possibly corresponds to TRBD1 (6 bases). The CDR3 has 13 residues. Germline assignment: CDR1 SQVTM and CDR2 ANQGSEA. V was clipped by 3 bases and J by 1 base, with 10 bases between them. The CDR3: CSVEEQGSYEQYF. DNA for the CDR3: TGCAGCGTTGAGGAGCAGGGGTCCTACGAGCAGTACTTC.

This chain connects TRBV7-6 to TRBJ2-7; 7 positions agree with TRBD2. The germline V gene encodes CDR1 SGHVS and CDR2 FNYEAQ. The ends lost 1 base at V and 8 bases at J; junction bases unmatched: 8. The CDR3 consists of 14 residues. The CDR3 coding sequence is TGTGCCAGCAGCTTAGTGGCGGGAGAGGGGAAGCAGTACTTC. Its translation is CASSLVAGEGKQYF.

The CDR3 sequence is CASSHRTFELQETQYF. The CDR3 DNA reads as TGCGCCAGCAGCCACCGAACTTTCGAGCTTCAAGAGACCCAGTACTTC. V usage is TRBV5-1 and J usage is TRBJ2-5; D unresolved. Deletions cut 4 bases from V and 2 bases from J, with 18 bases between. The CDR3 consists of 16 residues. Germline V gene sequence: CDR1 SGHRS, CDR2 YFSETQ.

The chain employs TRBV20-1 and TRBJ1-4; D unclear. The ends were cut back, 0 bases at V and 3 bases at J, with 11 bases in the middle. Looked up from germline, CDR1 is DFQATT and CDR2 is SNEGSKA (reference sequence). The CDR3 sequence is 15 residues long. In DNA, the CDR3 is TGCAGTGCTAGAGATGAAGGCTACGCTAATGAAAAACTGTTTTTT. It is translated as CSARDEGYANEKLFF.

CDR3 in DNA: TGCGCCAGCAGTCTCCCCCCGGGGGACAGGGGCGCTGAAAAACTGTTTTTT. It codes for CASSLPPGDRGAEKLFF. The chain combines TRBV10-2 with TRBJ1-4; 10 bases match TRBD1. The germline V gene has CDR1 WSHSY and CDR2 SAAADI. The CDR3 spans 17 residues. Unmatched junction bases numbered 13, after V lost 5 bases and J lost 7 bases.

The chain couples TRBV6-6 to TRBJ1-5, with D tentatively TRBD1 (6 bases). This CDR3 contains 15 residues. V was cut by 5 bases and J by 6 bases, with 17 bases left in between. Looked up from germline, CDR1 is MNHNY and CDR2 is SVGAGI (reference sequence). CDR3 region: CASSVFKQGPQPQHF. The CDR3, as DNA: TGTGCCAGCAGTGTGTTCAAGCAGGGGCCTCAGCCCCAGCATTTT.

This clonotype was counted many times. This chain connects TRBV20-1 to TRBJ2-6; D unclear. With 3 bases removed from V and 3 bases from J, the gap between germline ends came to 3 bases. The CDR3 is made up of 12 amino acids. Germline V CDR1 and CDR2: DFQATT, SNEGSKA (reference sequence). The CDR3 DNA reads TGCAGTGCTAGCTTTGGGGCCAACGTCCTGACTTTC. This codes for CSASFGANVLTF.

The chain recombines TRBV5-1 with TRBJ1-1, with TRBD1 matching over 8 bases. This CDR3 is built from 14 residues. V dropped 4 bases and J dropped 7; count of bases not matched to a gene: 9. The germline V gene has CDR1 SGHRS and CDR2 YFSETQ. DNA for the CDR3: TGCGCCAGCAGCGAAGGACAGGGTTTGGTTGAAGCTTTCTTT. Translating gives CASSEGQGLVEAFF.

V and J are TRBV27 and TRBJ2-7, with no clear D. Between the trimmed V and J ends, which lost 2 bases and 2 bases, there was a span of 13 bases. The CDR3 covers 15 residues. Germline values: CDR1 MNHEY, CDR2 SMNVEV (reference sequence). The CDR3: CASSLPGRTPYEQYF. CDR3 bases: TGTGCCAGCAGTTTACCCGGACGGACGCCCTACGAGCAGTACTTC.

The V and J genes are TRBV20-1 and TRBJ1-2; no definite D call. The CDR3 runs 16 residues. V was shortened by 3 bases and J by 4 bases, with 21 bases between the two germline ends. Germline assignment: CDR1 DFQATT and CDR2 SNEGSKA (reference sequence). CDR3 sequence reads: CSARVKDRPQGYGYTF. The DNA of the CDR3 is TGCAGTGCTAGGGTCAAGGACCGACCCCAAGGCTATGGCTACACCTTC.

This clonotype was recorded a few times. CDR3 loop: CASSTSTGGRTEAFF. CDR3 sequence (DNA): TGTGCCAGCAGCACGAGTACGGGCGGTCGGACTGAAGCTTTCTTT. The chain recombines TRBV3-1 with TRBJ1-1; no reliable D call. The CDR3 covers 15 residues. V was trimmed by 5 bases and J by 5 bases, leaving 18 bases between them. From germline, CDR1 is LGHDT and CDR2 YNNKEL (reference sequence).

This clonotype has just a few counts. The rearrangement uses TRBV12-3 or TRBV12-4 and TRBJ1-1, with D perhaps matching TRBD1 (5 bases). The length of the CDR3 is 13 residues. V gave up 6 bases and J gave up 7 bases, with 15 bases separating them. CDR3 protein: CASSHRQGVEAFF. Here the CDR3 DNA reads TGTGCCAGCAGCCATCGGCAGGGCGTTGAAGCTTTCTTT.

This chain links TRBV6-2 or TRBV6-3 with TRBJ2-6, with D possibly being TRBD1 or TRBD2 (5 bases each). Germline V gene sequence: CDR1 MNHEY, CDR2 SVGEGT. This CDR3 comprises 14 residues. The CDR3 DNA reads as TGTGCATACCTTTGGGGGTTAGGGGCCAACGTCCTGACTTTC. Translating gives CAYLWGLGANVLTF.

A word on this clonotype: Relative to the germline gene, one junction end is altered; a read error may explain this. The rearrangement joins TRBV10-3 to TRBJ1-3; D uncertain. Germline CDR1 reads ENHRY; CDR2 reads SYGVKD. The CDR3 extends over 15 amino acids. The CDR3 DNA follows: TGTGCCAGCAGTGAAATGTGGGCGGCAGGAAACACCATATATTTT. The encoded protein is CASSEMWAAGNTIYF.

This rearrangement joins TRBV2 to TRBJ1-6, with TRBD1 matching 7 bases. Germline V gene data show CDR1 as SNHLY and CDR2 as FYNNEI. V was pared by 8 bases and J by 9 bases, with 10 bases of the junction left unmatched. The CDR3 has 14 residues. This CDR3 is CASRWQGVFSPLHF. The CDR3 nucleotides are TGTGCCAGCCGCTGGCAGGGGGTATTTTCACCCCTCCACTTT.

There are many counts of this clonotype. V is TRBV7-9 and J is TRBJ1-6; the D is unclear. The V gene's germline CDR1 is SEHNR and CDR2 FQNEAQ (reference sequence). V lost 5 bases to trimming and J lost 7 bases, with 12 bases between them. The CDR3 has 14 amino acids. CDR3 amino acids: CASSQFGSNSPLHF. CDR3 nucleotides: TGTGCCAGCAGCCAATTCGGGTCCAATTCACCCCTCCACTTT.

This clonotype was seen repeatedly, ten times or more. Sequence at one end of the junction differs from germline and may be a read error. This sequence joins TRBV10-3 and TRBJ1-2; TRBD1 is a possible D gene (5 bases). Germline V gene sequence: CDR1 ENHRY, CDR2 SYGVKD. CDR3 length equals 13 residues. The CDR3 sequence: CASSYVGRDGYTF. For the CDR3, the DNA is TGTGCCAGCAGTTATGTCGGCAGGGACGGCTACACCTTC.

This clonotype occurred a few times. The rearrangement links TRBV12-3 or TRBV12-4 to TRBJ2-7; D remains unclear. CDR3 length equals 13 residues. V lost 4 bases and J lost 2, with 9 bases in between. In nucleotides, the CDR3 is TGTGCCAGCAGTTACCTCGGAGCCTACGAGCAGTACTTC. Protein: CASSYLGAYEQYF.

This chain uses TRBV9 with TRBJ2-2, with 9 bases that match TRBD1. There are 13 residues in the CDR3. Trimming cost V 10 bases and J 3 bases; bases outside gene matches: 4. Germline V gene lookup returns CDR1 SGDLS and CDR2 YYNGEE. The CDR3, as DNA: TGTGCCTCCGACAGGGGGGACACCGGGGAGCTGTTTTTT. Translating gives CASDRGDTGELFF.